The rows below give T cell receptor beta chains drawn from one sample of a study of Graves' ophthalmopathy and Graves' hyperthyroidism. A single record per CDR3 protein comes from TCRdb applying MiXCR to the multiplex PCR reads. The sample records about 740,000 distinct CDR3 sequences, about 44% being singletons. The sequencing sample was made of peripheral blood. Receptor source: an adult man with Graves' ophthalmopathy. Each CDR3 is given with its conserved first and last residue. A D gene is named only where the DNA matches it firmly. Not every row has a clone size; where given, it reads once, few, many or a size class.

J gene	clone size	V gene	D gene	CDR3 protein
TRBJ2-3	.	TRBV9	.	CASSIDPGVTDTQYF
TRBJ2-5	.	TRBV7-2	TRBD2	CASSMLLAGGSQETQYF
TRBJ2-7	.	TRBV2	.	CASSQEPDTTYEQYF
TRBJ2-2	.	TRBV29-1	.	CSVKGGRGELFF
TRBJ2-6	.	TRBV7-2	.	CASSTTFGGGANVLTF
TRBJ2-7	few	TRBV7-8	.	CASSLGPGHYEQYF
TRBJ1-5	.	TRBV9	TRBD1	CASSVDSGGHQPQHF
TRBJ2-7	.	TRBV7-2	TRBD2	CASSRMTSGITYEQYF
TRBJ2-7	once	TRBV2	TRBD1	CASRETGGAEQYF
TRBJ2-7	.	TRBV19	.	CASSMPGGGSYEQYF
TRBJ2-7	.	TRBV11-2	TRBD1	CASSFKTGGLYEQYF
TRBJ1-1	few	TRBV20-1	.	CSAPKGEAFF
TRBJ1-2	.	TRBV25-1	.	CASRSTQGFAGNTF
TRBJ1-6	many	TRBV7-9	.	CASSLGAGLNSPLHF
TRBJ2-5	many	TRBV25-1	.	CASSERGSRYQETQYF
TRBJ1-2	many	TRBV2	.	CASSEAISQGHGYTF
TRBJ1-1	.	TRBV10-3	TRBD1	CASTEQGRGTEAFF
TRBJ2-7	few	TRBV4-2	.	CASSPRQETYEQYF
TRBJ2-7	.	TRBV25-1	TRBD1	CASRQGHKQYF
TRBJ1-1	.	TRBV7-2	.	CASSLGVGQLTEAFF
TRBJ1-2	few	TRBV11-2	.	CASSLGTFRQGGGYTF
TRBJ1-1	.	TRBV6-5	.	CASSYSFIRIGRGTEAFF
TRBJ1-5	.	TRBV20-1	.	CSARTQGYSNQPQHF
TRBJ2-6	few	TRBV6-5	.	CASSSREVTGANVLTF
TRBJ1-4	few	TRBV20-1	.	CSAREMGRVEEKLFF
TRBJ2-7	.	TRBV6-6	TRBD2	CASSEWASGSREQYF